This T cell receptor beta chain was sequenced for a study of T cell responses to AZD1222 COVID-19 vaccine. For this clone: Its target is not known.

TCRdb's copy holds only in-frame clones and misses some; the assay was immunoSEQ multiplex PCR. The sample includes approximately 140,000 clones, about 93% of them seen just once. This CDR3 comprises 12 residues. The junction had 1 base not matched to a gene; V was cut back by 1 base and J by 6 bases. CDR1 SQVTM and CDR2 ANQGSEA come from the germline V gene. Study findings and constraints: Unmutated variant regions are reportedly targeted by nearly half of spike-specific TCRs.

J is TRBJ1-1 and V is TRBV29-1; 8 nucleotides agree with TRBD1. The sample was peripheral blood, taken 28 days after the second AZD1222 dose. The source of this sequence is an adult who received the AZD1222 COVID-19 vaccine. CDR3 DNA sequence: TGCAGCGTTGAAGGACAGGGGCCTGAAGCTTTCTTT. Translated: CSVEGQGPEAFF.